The 25 T cell receptor beta chains below were found in one sample sequenced in a study of OX40 agonist ivuxolimab in advanced cancers. The library was produced with the immunoSEQ multiplex PCR assay. The immuneACCESS repertoire file appears here via TCRdb, limited to in-frame rearrangements. These files lack a portion of the clones; in checked studies, under half of the deficit traces to unresolved V genes, and the cause of the others is not known. Present in this sample are nearly 70,000 clones, about nine tenths of which were seen just once. The ten largest account for around 8.2% of the sample. The specimen was CD4+ or CD8+ T cells sorted from blood, collected in a trial of the OX40 agonist ivuxolimab. The receptor set was obtained from an adult with an advanced solid tumor such as melanoma, head and neck, liver or kidney cancer.

V and J are TRBV6-5 and TRBJ2-3; perhaps TRBD1 as D (5 bases). V was cut by 2 bases and J by 2 bases, with 8 bases left in between. Germline loops: CDR1 MNHEY, CDR2 SVGAGI. The CDR3 sequence is 14 residues long. CDR3 in amino acids: CASSYTGDTDTQYF. Here the CDR3 DNA reads TGTGCCAGCAGTTACACAGGCGACACAGATACGCAGTATTTT.

The chain is built from TRBV9 and TRBJ1-2, with D perhaps matching TRBD1 (5 bases). CDR1 SGDLS and CDR2 YYNGEE come from the germline V gene. V was cut by 0 bases and J by 8 bases, with 14 bases left in between. This CDR3 is built from 14 residues. This CDR3 reads CASSVGFGAWGYTF. As DNA, the CDR3 is TGTGCCAGCAGCGTAGGTTTCGGGGCCTGGGGCTACACCTTC.

CDR3 loop: CASNPRWTSTDTQYF. As DNA, the CDR3 is TGCGCCAGCAACCCCCGGTGGACTAGCACAGATACGCAGTATTTT. J is TRBJ2-3 and V is TRBV5-1; weak D call: TRBD2 (5 bases). Germline loops: CDR1 SGHRS, CDR2 YFSETQ. Trimming shortened V by 6 bases and J by 0 bases, and 14 bases separated the two germline ends. There are 15 residues in the CDR3.

This clone was counted once. The chain has TRBV5-4 and TRBJ1-1; D uncertain. Germline assignment: CDR1 SGHNT and CDR2 YYREEE (reference sequence). This CDR3 has 13 amino acids. Deletions cut 0 bases from V and 2 bases from J, with 5 bases between. CDR3 in amino acids: CASSLGTNTEAFF. The CDR3 coding sequence is TGTGCCAGCAGCTTGGGCACCAACACTGAAGCTTTCTTT.

The chain links TRBV7-9 to TRBJ1-4; unclear D gene. V was shortened by 5 bases and J by 2 bases, with 9 bases between the two germline ends. CDR3 length: 14 amino acids. The V gene's germline CDR1 is SEHNR and CDR2 FQNEAQ (reference sequence). This CDR3 reads CASSQFLTNEKLFF. In DNA, the CDR3 is TGTGCCAGCAGCCAATTTTTGACTAATGAAAAACTGTTTTTT.

V gene TRBV11-2 combines with J gene TRBJ1-1; D remains ambiguous. The CDR3 extends over 17 amino acids. The germline V gene encodes CDR1 SGHAT and CDR2 FQNNGV. The V gene lost 5 bases and the J gene lost 0 bases, with 19 bases spanning the gap. The CDR3 DNA is TGTGCCAGCAGCACCGGACGGGAACGGGCCCTGAACACTGAAGCTTTCTTT. Translated, it gives CASSTGRERALNTEAFF.

V is TRBV5-8 and J is TRBJ2-3; TRBD2 agrees at 13 bases. The CDR3 runs 15 residues. Germline V gene lookup returns CDR1 SGHTS and CDR2 YDEGEE. Losses at the gene ends were 6 bases for V and 1 base for J; bases not matched to a gene: 2. The CDR3 coding sequence is TGTGCCAGCAAGACTAGCGGGGGGCGCACAGATACGCAGTATTTT. This translates into CASKTSGGRTDTQYF.

J is TRBJ1-2 and V is TRBV6-6; weak D call: TRBD1 (5 bases). The CDR3 loop spans 15 amino acids. V gave up 7 bases and J gave up 4 bases, with 19 bases separating them. Germline CDR1 reads MNHNY; CDR2 reads SVGAGI (reference sequence). CDR3 in DNA: TGTGCCAGCACTCCGAGGCCGGGACCGAGCTATGGCTACACCTTC. This translates into CASTPRPGPSYGYTF.

This chain uses TRBV5-4 with TRBJ2-3; no definite D call. The CDR3 runs to 12 residues. Germline assignment: CDR1 SGHNT and CDR2 YYREEE (reference sequence). V gave up 2 bases and J gave up 5 bases, with 6 bases separating them. The CDR3 region has the DNA TGTGCCAGCAGCTTTCAGGTAGATACGCAGTATTTT. This codes for CASSFQVDTQYF.

The chain joins TRBV28 to TRBJ2-4; tentatively, D is TRBD1 (6 bases). This CDR3 has 15 residues. The V gene's germline CDR1 is MDHEN and CDR2 SYDVKM. V lost 10 bases to trimming and J lost 0 bases, with 16 bases between them. CDR3 in amino acids: CATLGGYLAKNIQYF. The CDR3 DNA sequence: TGTGCCACCCTAGGGGGATACCTAGCCAAAAACATTCAGTACTTC. Variable domain in full (rest from reference TRBV28 and TRBJ2-4): DVKVTQSSRYLVKRTGEKVFLECVQDMDHENMFWYRQDPGLGLRLIYFSYDVKMKEKGDIPEGYSVSREKKERFSLILESASTNQTSMYLCATLGGYLAKNIQYFGAGTRLSVL.

The chain has TRBV19 and TRBJ1-2; 9 nucleotides line up with TRBD1. CDR3 length: 16 amino acids. Per germline, CDR1 LNHDA and CDR2 SQIVND (reference sequence). The V gene end was trimmed by 8 bases and the J gene end by 4 bases; junction bases not matched to a gene: 14. The CDR3 protein is CASRPPPGQGGYGYTF. CDR3 bases: TGTGCCAGTCGACCTCCACCGGGACAGGGAGGCTATGGCTACACCTTC.

CDR3 region: CASSLGGYSPLHF. The CDR3 DNA reads TGTGCCAGCAGCTTAGGGGGTTATTCACCCCTCCACTTT. J is TRBJ1-6 and V is TRBV11-3; D not resolved. The CDR3 length is 13 residues. The germline V gene encodes CDR1 SGHNT and CDR2 YENEEA. Trimming took off 1 base at V and 8 bases at J, with 6 bases between the two ends.

J is TRBJ2-2 and V is TRBV6-6, with D hard to call. Germline CDR1 MNHNY, CDR2 SVGAGI (reference sequence). CDR3 length: 13 residues. Trimming took off 6 bases at V and 7 bases at J, with 12 bases between the two ends. The CDR3 DNA reads TGTGCCAGCAGCTTTCTCCCGTTCGGGGAGCTGTTTTTT. This sequence encodes CASSFLPFGELFF.

The CDR3 DNA follows: TGTGCCAGCAGTGAAGTCGGGGGACCATCCTACAATGAGCAGTTCTTC. Translated: CASSEVGGPSYNEQFF. V and J are TRBV6-1 and TRBJ2-1, with a tentative D call TRBD2 (6 bases). Germline V gives CDR1 MNHNS, CDR2 SASEGT. V lost 1 base to trimming and J lost 1 base, with 11 bases between them. This CDR3 has 16 amino acids.

This clone appeared a few times. The CDR3 sequence is CSVGIRDSTEAFF. The CDR3 DNA reads as TGCAGCGTTGGGATCCGGGACTCGACTGAAGCTTTCTTT. V usage is TRBV29-1 and J usage is TRBJ1-1, with D maybe TRBD1 (5 bases). V lost 4 bases and J 5 bases, leaving 14 bases between the germline ends. CDR1 and CDR2 (germline): SQVTM, ANQGSEA. The CDR3 has 13 residues.

The V call is TRBV5-6, the J call TRBJ1-6; 10 bases are shared with TRBD1. The ends lost 6 bases at V and 8 bases at J; junction bases unmatched: 17. This CDR3 comprises 18 residues. In germline, CDR1 is SGHDT, CDR2 YYEEEE. CDR3 sequence reads: CASKKSWGTGERDSPLHF. The CDR3 DNA sequence: TGTGCCAGCAAAAAATCATGGGGGACAGGGGAAAGAGATTCACCCCTCCACTTT.

A remark on this clone: Mismatch with germline at one junction end may stem from a read error. The genes are TRBV4-2 and TRBJ2-7; D is unresolved. Germline V gives CDR1 LGHNA, CDR2 YNFKEQ. There are 10 residues in the CDR3. This chain's CDR3 is CASSQEYLDF. In nucleotides, the CDR3 is TGTGCCAGCAGCCAAGAATACCTGGACTTC.

The chain employs TRBV10-1 and TRBJ2-2; D remains ambiguous. Germline CDR1 is WNHNN and CDR2 is SYGVQD (reference sequence). V lost 3 bases and J 4 bases, leaving 12 bases between the germline ends. The CDR3 runs 15 residues. CDR3 coding DNA: TGCGCCAGCAGTGATTTCGGACGTGGCACCGGGGAGCTGTTTTTT. Its translation: CASSDFGRGTGELFF.

This clone was counted a single time. The chain uses TRBV4-3 and TRBJ1-6; 9 bases line up with TRBD1. This CDR3 has 14 residues. V gave up 5 bases and J gave up 9 bases; unmatched junction bases: 5. Germline V gives CDR1 LGHNA, CDR2 YSLEER. This chain's CDR3 is CASSLGQGGSPLHF. The CDR3 nucleotides are TGCGCCAGCAGCTTGGGACAGGGAGGTTCACCCCTCCACTTT.

This clone was observed a single time. The V and J genes are TRBV7-2 and TRBJ2-3, with 8 bases identical to TRBD1. CDR3 size: 15 residues. J lost 7 bases, V lost 5 bases, and 11 bases had no gene match. Germline loops: CDR1 SGHTA, CDR2 FQGNSA. The CDR3 coding sequence is TGTGCCAGCAGCGCGTTTCGAGGACAGGGCCATACGCAGTATTTT. Residues: CASSAFRGQGHTQYF.

This sequence joins TRBV5-6 and TRBJ1-6; 10 bases match TRBD1. The CDR3 contains 16 residues. The trim removed 3 bases at V and 6 bases at J, leaving 6 bases unmatched. The germline V gene has CDR1 SGHDT and CDR2 YYEEEE. The CDR3 nucleotides are TGTGCCAGCAGCTCCGGGACAGGGGATTCTAATTCACCCCTCCACTTT. Translating it yields CASSSGTGDSNSPLHF.

The CDR3, as DNA: TGTGCCTGGAGACCAGCGGGGGGGACACGGACCCAGTACTTC. Amino acid sequence: CAWRPAGGTRTQYF. This rearrangement joins TRBV30 to TRBJ2-5; 10 positions agree with TRBD2. From germline, CDR1 is GTSNPN and CDR2 SVGIG (reference sequence). Germline trimming cut 3 bases from V and 7 bases from J; bases unmatched to any gene: 8. CDR3 size: 14 residues. Filled out from reference TRBV30 and TRBJ2-5, the complete variable domain reads SQTIHQWPATLVQPVGSPLSLECTVEGTSNPNLYWYRQAAGRGLQLLFYSVGIGQISSEVPQNLSASRPQDRQFILSSKKLLLSDSGFYLCAWRPAGGTRTQYFGPGTRLLVL.

The genes are TRBV4-2 and TRBJ1-2; 8 bases align to TRBD1. Germline trimming cut 3 bases from V and 5 bases from J; bases unmatched to any gene: 5. The CDR3 length is 14 residues. Germline loops: CDR1 LGHNA, CDR2 YNFKEQ. The chain's CDR3 is CASSHADREYGYTF. The CDR3 coding sequence is TGTGCCAGCAGCCATGCGGACAGGGAATATGGCTACACCTTC.

This sequence joins TRBV2 and TRBJ1-5; TRBD1 is a possible D gene (5 bases). Germline values: CDR1 SNHLY, CDR2 FYNNEI. The CDR3 totals 15 residues. V lost 4 bases to trimming and J lost 2 bases, with 12 bases between them. The CDR3 sequence: CASSGGRGGNQPQHF. The CDR3 coding sequence is TGTGCCAGCAGTGGAGGACGAGGGGGCAATCAGCCCCAGCATTTT.

This clone occurred once. V is TRBV6-5 and J is TRBJ1-6; the match to TRBD1 covers 9 bases. This CDR3 is built from 15 residues. Germline V gene sequence: CDR1 MNHEY, CDR2 SVGAGI. The V segment lost 2 bases and the J segment 10 bases; nucleotides outside the gene matches: 6. CDR3 loop: CASSYGDRVGSPLHF. The CDR3 DNA sequence: TGTGCCAGCAGTTACGGGGACAGGGTGGGATCACCCCTCCACTTT.